The 24 T cell receptor beta chains below were found in one sample sequenced in a study of cytomegalovirus exposure and HLA in healthy donors. The PCR was carried out with 60 Vbeta primers and 13 Jbeta primers. Sequenced by immunoSEQ multiplex PCR; TCRdb stores in-frame clones only, minus some. The sample lists fewer than 140,000 clones, around 85% seen once, with 3% to 4% in the top ten. The sequencing sample was made of PBMCs. These TCRs come from a man in his 60s in good health and CMV-seronegative.

This clone occurred a few times. This sequence joins TRBV6-5 and TRBJ1-1, with 8 bases that match TRBD1. Germline loops: CDR1 MNHEY, CDR2 SVGAGI. The V gene end was trimmed by 5 bases and the J gene end by 3 bases; junction bases not matched to a gene: 5. There are 14 residues in the CDR3. The CDR3 DNA reads as TGTGCCAGCAGTCCCGGACAGGGATACACTGAAGCTTTCTTT. This translates into CASSPGQGYTEAFF.

The chain combines TRBV7-3 with TRBJ2-1, with 15 bases matching TRBD2. Per germline, CDR1 SGHTA and CDR2 FQGTGA. This CDR3 spans 15 amino acids. The V and J ends lost 3 bases and 9 bases, in that order; junction bases with no gene match: 3. The CDR3 sequence is CASSFGTSGGSEQFF. DNA for the CDR3: TGTGCCAGCAGCTTCGGGACTAGCGGGGGGTCTGAGCAGTTCTTC.

On this clone: Germline and junction disagree at one end, which may indicate a read error. The chain uses TRBV6-5 and TRBJ2-1; 9 nucleotides match TRBD2. Germline lookup yields CDR1 MNHEY and CDR2 SVGAGI. There are 15 residues in the CDR3. The CDR3 DNA sequence: TGTGCCAGCATTTTTAGCGGGGGTGATTACAGTGAGCAGTTCTTC. Translating it yields CASIFSGGDYSEQFF.

The chain joins TRBV19 to TRBJ1-6, with TRBD1 matching 12 bases. The CDR3 length is 15 residues. Losses at the gene ends were 6 bases for V and 10 bases for J; bases not matched to a gene: 7. Germline V CDR1 and CDR2: LNHDA, SQIVND (reference sequence). The CDR3 reads CASRTTGTGGSPLHF. In nucleotides, the CDR3 is TGTGCCAGTAGAACTACCGGGACAGGGGGCTCACCCCTCCACTTT.

The chain recombines TRBV9 with TRBJ2-5; a weak D match, TRBD2 (5 bases). Between the trimmed V and J ends, which lost 4 bases and 5 bases, there was a span of 15 bases. Germline V gives CDR1 SGDLS, CDR2 YYNGEE. The CDR3 extends over 14 amino acids. The CDR3 sequence is CASSLLGLSETQYF. CDR3 in DNA: TGTGCCAGCAGCCTACTCGGACTGTCGGAGACCCAGTACTTC.

This chain connects TRBV27 to TRBJ1-2, with D uncertain. The V gene lost 5 bases and the J gene lost 12 bases, with 22 bases spanning the gap. The CDR3 runs 14 residues. The germline V gene encodes CDR1 MNHEY and CDR2 SMNVEV (reference sequence). Written as DNA, the CDR3 is TGTGCCAGCAGTCGAACAAGCGTTCTCGATACCCACACCTTC. This gives the protein CASSRTSVLDTHTF.

This clone was recorded once. The chain joins TRBV7-2 to TRBJ1-4, with TRBD1 matching 8 bases. Germline V gives CDR1 SGHTA, CDR2 FQGNSA. The CDR3 consists of 18 residues. After removal of 1 base from V and 7 bases from J, the junction contained 14 bases not matched to a gene. CDR3 in DNA: TGTGCCAGCAGCTTAGGGGGAACAGGGGGAATGTCGGGTGAAAAACTGTTTTTT. This gives the protein CASSLGGTGGMSGEKLFF.

The chain couples TRBV7-9 to TRBJ2-2, with D possibly TRBD1 on 5 matching bases. CDR3 length equals 14 residues. Deletions cut 5 bases from V and 2 bases from J, with 9 bases between. The germline CDR1 and CDR2 sequences are SEHNR and FQNEAQ (reference sequence). The CDR3 spells CASSAGQNTGELFF. In nucleotides, the CDR3 is TGTGCCAGCAGCGCAGGACAAAACACCGGGGAGCTGTTTTTT.

The rearrangement links TRBV5-4 to TRBJ1-2; the D is unclear. This CDR3 spans 14 amino acids. Trimming took 0 bases from V and 8 from J, leaving 14 bases between them. Germline CDR1 SGHNT, CDR2 YYREEE (reference sequence). The CDR3 nucleotides read TGTGCCAGCAGCTTGGGTCTGGGAGAGTCGGGCTACACCTTC. Translation: CASSLGLGESGYTF.

This clone has just a few counts. The V and J genes are TRBV5-8 and TRBJ1-2, with a possible D match to TRBD1 (6 bases). CDR3 length equals 13 residues. V gave up 4 bases and J gave up 2 bases, with 9 bases separating them. Germline V gene sequence: CDR1 SGHTS, CDR2 YDEGEE. CDR3 loop: CASSPTGNYGYTF. The CDR3 nucleotides read TGTGCCAGCAGCCCGACAGGAAACTATGGCTACACCTTC.

The chain links TRBV15 to TRBJ1-2; 8 bases are a match to TRBD1. Germline V CDR1 and CDR2: LNHNV, YYDKDF (reference sequence). V shed 5 bases and J 2 bases; nucleotides not matched to a gene: 7. The CDR3 has 15 amino acids. The CDR3 sequence: CATSGGGTGNYGYTF. The CDR3 DNA is TGTGCCACCAGCGGAGGTGGGACAGGAAACTATGGCTACACCTTC. The full variable domain, in which reference TRBV15 and TRBJ1-2 provide the parts outside the CDR3, is DAMVIQNPRYQVTQFGKPVTLSCSQTLNHNVMYWYQQKSSQAPKLLFHYYDKDFNNEADTPDNFQSRRPNTSFCFLDIRSPGLGDTAMYLCATSGGGTGNYGYTFGSGTRLTVV.

The V call is TRBV7-9, the J call TRBJ1-2; 8 bases are shared with TRBD1. The CDR3 runs 15 residues. V shed 3 bases and J 7 bases; nucleotides not matched to a gene: 10. Germline V gene lookup returns CDR1 SEHNR and CDR2 FQNEAQ (reference sequence). The CDR3 is CASSLQGAFRGGYTF. The CDR3 region has the DNA TGTGCCAGCAGCTTGCAGGGGGCTTTTCGAGGTGGCTACACCTTC.

The rearrangement links TRBV4-1 to TRBJ1-2, with D hard to call. The germline V gene encodes CDR1 MGHRA and CDR2 YSYEKL. V dropped 0 bases and J dropped 5 bases, with 10 bases sitting between them. The CDR3 length is 14 residues. The chain's CDR3 is CASSQDLTEYGYTF. The CDR3 region has the DNA TGCGCCAGCAGCCAAGACCTAACAGAGTATGGCTACACCTTC.

There are a few counts of this clone. The V gene is TRBV5-6, the J gene TRBJ1-1; TRBD1 is a possible D gene (5 bases). Germline assignment: CDR1 SGHDT and CDR2 YYEEEE. V lost 2 bases, J lost 0 bases, and 8 bases lay in between. The CDR3 spans 14 residues. This CDR3 reads CASSFLGLNTEAFF. The CDR3 bases are TGTGCCAGCAGCTTTCTGGGGCTGAACACTGAAGCTTTCTTT.

J is TRBJ1-2 and V is TRBV19; D uncertain. V gave up 1 base and J gave up 13 bases, with 16 bases separating them. Germline V CDR1 and CDR2: LNHDA, SQIVND (reference sequence). This CDR3 spans 13 amino acids. The CDR3 loop is CASSIGNSPGVTF. CDR3 nucleotide sequence: TGTGCCAGTAGTATAGGAAACAGCCCCGGGGTCACCTTC.

The chain carries TRBV7-3 and TRBJ1-1; D remains ambiguous. The V gene's germline CDR1 is SGHTA and CDR2 FQGTGA. Trimming removed 3 bases from V and 4 bases from J, with 9 bases in between. CDR3 length equals 13 residues. The CDR3 sequence is CASSFSVVTEAFF. CDR3 DNA: TGTGCCAGCAGCTTCAGCGTTGTCACTGAAGCTTTCTTT.

The chain is built from TRBV20-1 and TRBJ1-2; D unresolved. Trimming removed 8 bases at V and 8 bases at J, with 9 bases between. The CDR3 covers 9 residues. Germline V gene sequence: CDR1 DFQATT, CDR2 SNEGSKA (reference sequence). The CDR3: CSSPGGYTF. DNA of the CDR3: TGCAGTTCCCCCGGGGGCTACACCTTC.

The V gene is TRBV19, the J gene TRBJ2-3; TRBD1 agrees at 7 bases. This CDR3 region has 12 residues. V dropped 7 bases and J dropped 4; count of bases not matched to a gene: 2. The germline V gene has CDR1 LNHDA and CDR2 SQIVND (reference sequence). In nucleotides, the CDR3 is TGTGCCAGTAAGGGACAGTCAGATACGCAGTATTTT. Translated: CASKGQSDTQYF.

V usage is TRBV6-4 and J usage is TRBJ2-1; 10 bases align to TRBD1. The CDR3 spans 15 residues. J gave up 6 bases and V 5 bases, and 7 bases lay outside the gene matches. In germline, CDR1 is MRHNA, CDR2 SNTAGT. The CDR3 DNA reads TGTGCCAGCAGTCCAGCGGGACAGGGGTCCAATGAGCAGTTCTTC. It translates to CASSPAGQGSNEQFF.

The chain recombines TRBV7-2 with TRBJ2-7; 8 nucleotides agree with TRBD1. Germline assignment: CDR1 SGHTA and CDR2 FQGNSA. The CDR3 extends over 14 amino acids. The trim removed 0 bases at V and 6 bases at J, leaving 4 bases unmatched. CDR3 DNA: TGTGCCAGCAGCTTAGCCCCGACAGGGGTCGAGCAGTACTTC. Translated, it gives CASSLAPTGVEQYF.

This sequence joins TRBV5-1 and TRBJ2-1; D gene unclear. Germline V gene sequence: CDR1 SGHRS, CDR2 YFSETQ. This CDR3 region has 14 residues. V gave up 0 bases and J gave up 3 bases, with 7 bases separating them. CDR3 loop: CASSLGSDYNEQFF. CDR3 bases: TGCGCCAGCAGCTTGGGGTCAGACTACAATGAGCAGTTCTTC.

The chain has TRBV7-3 and TRBJ2-2; TRBD2 aligns across 7 bases. Germline CDR1 and CDR2: SGHTA and FQGTGA. The CDR3 consists of 16 residues. After removal of 6 bases from V and 0 bases from J, the junction contained 7 bases not matched to a gene. The CDR3 DNA follows: TGTGCCAGCAGGCAAAACGGGGGGACGAACACCGGGGAGCTGTTTTTT. As protein: CASRQNGGTNTGELFF.

The chain links TRBV27 to TRBJ2-5; a possible D gene is TRBD1 (6 bases). V was trimmed by 2 bases and J by 5 bases, leaving 18 bases between them. Germline V gene data show CDR1 as MNHEY and CDR2 as SMNVEV (reference sequence). This CDR3 region has 16 residues. DNA of the CDR3: TGTGCCAGCAGTTTACTCCAGGGGATGGGGACGGAGACCCAGTACTTC. This codes for CASSLLQGMGTETQYF.

The chain has TRBV5-1 and TRBJ1-2, with TRBD1 matching 12 bases. V lost 4 bases and J lost 7; bases outside the gene matches: 11. CDR1 and CDR2 from the germline V gene are SGHRS and YFSETQ. The length of the CDR3 is 16 residues. The CDR3 nucleotides read TGCGCCAGCAGCACTCCGGGACAGGGGGCGCTTGGTGGCTACACCTTC. Encoded protein: CASSTPGQGALGGYTF. Together with reference TRBV5-1 and TRBJ1-2, the CDR3 gives the full variable domain: KAGVTQTPRYLIKTRGQQVTLSCSPISGHRSVSWYQQTPGQGLQFLFEYFSETQRNKGNFPGRFSGRQFSNSRSEMNVSTLELGDSALYLCASSTPGQGALGGYTFGSGTRLTVV.